These T cell receptor beta chains were read from a single sample in a study of T cells after yellow fever vaccination. TCRdb re-called the 5' RACE reads with MiXCR, one entry per CDR3 protein. This sample has about 310,000 distinct CDR3 sequences, with more than 3% found just once. Sequences were derived from PBMCs, sampled on the day of the yellow fever booster vaccination. These TCRs come from a young man who received the YFV17D yellow fever vaccine. Both conserved end residues are part of each CDR3. Fields, in order: clone size, D gene, V gene, J gene, CDR3 DNA, CDR3 protein. The D gene is left open where the match is weak. A row's size may be missing; if present it is once, few, many or a size class.

>many|TRBD2|TRBV20-1|TRBJ2-1
TGCAGTGCTCCGAATCAAGCGGGGGGGCCCTTGAGTGAGCAGTTCTTC
CSAPNQAGGPLSEQFF
>.|.|TRBV9|TRBJ1-6
TGTGCCAGCAGCGTCGGGCAGCCCTATAATTCACCCCTCCACTTT
CASSVGQPYNSPLHF
>few|.|TRBV20-1|TRBJ2-3
TGCAGTGCTAGAATGCGAGATACGCAGTATTTT
CSARMRDTQYF
>.|.|TRBV6-6|TRBJ1-1
TGTGCCAGCAGTTACTCCATAGGACAGAGGAACACTGAAGCTTTCTTT
CASSYSIGQRNTEAFF
>many|TRBD1|TRBV12-3/TRBV12-4|TRBJ2-2
TGTGCCGGGCTAAAGGGACAGGCGTACACCGGGGAGCTGTTTTTT
CAGLKGQAYTGELFF
>.|TRBD1|TRBV6-5|TRBJ1-3
TGTGCCAGCAGTTTACAGGGGGCGCCTCTGAACACCATATATTTT
CASSLQGAPLNTIYF
>many|TRBD2|TRBV7-6|TRBJ2-7
TGTGCCAGCTCTCGTGCTAGCGGGGGGCTAAGCTCCTACGAGCAGTACTTC
CASSRASGGLSSYEQYF
>many|TRBD2|TRBV7-9|TRBJ2-1
TGTGCCAGCAGCTTAAGGGTCGGGACTAGCGGGGAAAGAAGATACAATGAGCAGTTCTTC
CASSLRVGTSGERRYNEQFF
>many|.|TRBV19|TRBJ1-5
TGTGCCAGTAGTACCCCAATGGAGTTTAGCAATCAGCCCCAGCATTTT
CASSTPMEFSNQPQHF
>many|.|TRBV14|TRBJ1-1
TGTGCCAGCAGCCTCAACACCAGGGGAGAAGCTTTCTTT
CASSLNTRGEAFF
>.|.|TRBV27|TRBJ1-4
TGTGCCAGCAGTCCTTCGTGGCAGGCGGCTGAAAAACTGTTTTTT
CASSPSWQAAEKLFF
>many|TRBD1|TRBV7-8|TRBJ2-1
TGTGCCAGCAGCGAGGGGACAGGTCCGTTCTTC
CASSEGTGPFF
>.|.|TRBV7-2|TRBJ1-6
TGTGCCAGCAGCCTATCCCTTCGCGGGCCACTCGGCTCACCCCTCCACTTT
CASSLSLRGPLGSPLHF
>.|.|TRBV29-1|TRBJ2-7
TGCAGCGTTGACGGAGGGGGCGATTACGAGCAGTACTTC
CSVDGGGDYEQYF
>many|TRBD1|TRBV5-1|TRBJ2-5
TGCGCCAGCAGCCCGACCCGGACAGGGGGACAAGAGACCCAGTACTTC
CASSPTRTGGQETQYF
>many|TRBD1|TRBV19|TRBJ2-7
TGTGCCAGTAGTCCCTCGTTGGGGACAGGGGCCTACGAGCAGTACTTC
CASSPSLGTGAYEQYF
>many|TRBD2|TRBV24-1|TRBJ2-1
TGTGCCACCAGTGATTTTGGTAGCGGGGGAGGAAATGAGCAGTTCTTC
CATSDFGSGGGNEQFF
>many|.|TRBV9|TRBJ1-6
TGTGCCAGCAGCGTAGAAGGGGGAACAGGGTCACCCCTCCACTTT
CASSVEGGTGSPLHF
>few|.|TRBV5-1|TRBJ2-3
TGCGCCAGCAGTGGGGGCCGTACAGCTTCCATAAGCACAGATACGCAGTATTTT
CASSGGRTASISTDTQYF
>.|.|TRBV11-2|TRBJ2-1
TGTGCCAGCAGCTTAGAACACTTTCTCTACAATGAGCAGTTCTTC
CASSLEHFLYNEQFF
>few|.|TRBV4-1|TRBJ1-1
TGCGCCAGCAGCCAGCCCGCCGAGAACACTGAAGCTTTCTTT
CASSQPAENTEAFF
>many|.|TRBV7-8|TRBJ1-1
TGTGCCAGCAGTCATATCGTACAGACTGGGGTAGCTGAAGCTTTCTTT
CASSHIVQTGVAEAFF
>few|.|TRBV20-1|TRBJ1-5
TGCAGTGCTGTGAAGTTAGCACTTTTCAATCAGCCCCAGCATTTT
CSAVKLALFNQPQHF
>many|.|TRBV6-2/TRBV6-3|TRBJ1-1
TGTGCCAGCAAGGGGGGGATGAACACTGAAGCTTTCTTT
CASKGGMNTEAFF
>many|.|TRBV15|TRBJ2-7
TGTGCCACCAGCACCCGGGCCGCCGGCGAGCAGTACTTC
CATSTRAAGEQYF
>few|.|TRBV29-1|TRBJ1-3
TGCAGCGTTCATCTGGGGAGTGGAAACACCATATATTTT
CSVHLGSGNTIYF
>many|.|TRBV4-1|TRBJ1-6
TGCGCCAGCAGCCAGGGGTACGGTTCACCCCTCCACTTT
CASSQGYGSPLHF
>few|.|TRBV11-3|TRBJ2-2
TGTGCCAGCAGCTTATGGGGCTCGGGCACCGGGGAGCTGTTTTTT
CASSLWGSGTGELFF
>many|.|TRBV19|TRBJ2-2
TGTGCCAGTACTATCGGACAGACAAACACCGGGGAGCTGTTTTTT
CASTIGQTNTGELFF
>many|TRBD2|TRBV4-2|TRBJ2-2
TGTGCCAGCAGCCAAGAGGCGGGGGGGTACACCGGGGAGCTGTTTTTT
CASSQEAGGYTGELFF
>many|TRBD2|TRBV7-8|TRBJ2-4
TGTGCCAGCACCCCATTAAGCGGGGGGGGTCTAAACATTCAGTACTTC
CASTPLSGGGLNIQYF
>.|TRBD2|TRBV12-3/TRBV12-4|TRBJ2-7
TGTGCCAGCAGCGCCGGGACTAGCGGGGTTTACTACGAGCAGTACTTC
CASSAGTSGVYYEQYF
>many|.|TRBV29-1|TRBJ2-3
TGCAGCGTTGAAGATCGAGGGGGGAGCACAGATACGCAGTATTTT
CSVEDRGGSTDTQYF
>few|TRBD2|TRBV20-1|TRBJ2-7
TGCAGTTACCCTAGGCGGGGGGGCTACGAGCAGTACTTC
CSYPRRGGYEQYF
>many|TRBD2|TRBV12-3/TRBV12-4|TRBJ2-5
TGTGCCAGCACAGGGCTAGCGGGGAAGACCCAGTACTTC
CASTGLAGKTQYF
>many|.|TRBV12-3/TRBV12-4|TRBJ2-3
TGTGCCAGCAGTTTAAGTCATACAGGGACAGATACGCAGTATTTT
CASSLSHTGTDTQYF
>few|TRBD2|TRBV20-1|TRBJ2-3
TGCAGTGCCCTACTAGCGGGGGGCCCCGTCACGCAGTATTTT
CSALLAGGPVTQYF
>many|.|TRBV20-1|TRBJ2-2
TGCAGTGCTAGAGTGGTGGGGGGCATTACCGGGGAGCTGTTTTTT
CSARVVGGITGELFF
>many|.|TRBV5-6|TRBJ2-5
TGTGCCAGCAGCTTGTTCACAGAGACCCAGTACTTC
CASSLFTETQYF
>few|TRBD1|TRBV28|TRBJ2-1
TGTGCCAGCAGTCTATCCGGACAGGGAAACAATGAGCAGTTCTTC
CASSLSGQGNNEQFF
>.|TRBD2|TRBV5-4|TRBJ2-5
TGTGCCAGCAGCCCCCGGACTAGCGGGTGGGAGACCCAGTACTTC
CASSPRTSGWETQYF
>many|TRBD1|TRBV5-1|TRBJ1-5
TGCGCCAGCAGCCCCGGGACAGGGAATCAGCCCCAGCATTTT
CASSPGTGNQPQHF
>many|.|TRBV6-5|TRBJ2-3
TGTGCCAGCAGACCCGAGGGCCGGGTGGGAGATACGCAGTATTTT
CASRPEGRVGDTQYF
>.|.|TRBV2|TRBJ2-1
TGTGCCAGCAGTGAAGGACCTTCCCTCTCCTACAATGAGCAGTTCTTC
CASSEGPSLSYNEQFF
>.|TRBD1|TRBV6-5|TRBJ1-1
TGTGCCAGCAGTAGGGGACCAGGGGGCGGAACTGAAGCTTTCTTT
CASSRGPGGGTEAFF
>few|TRBD2|TRBV6-5|TRBJ2-5
TGTGCCAGCAGTTACTCGCGAGCGGGACAAGAGACCCAGTACTTC
CASSYSRAGQETQYF
>few|.|TRBV3-1|TRBJ1-2
TGTGCCAGCAGCCTCACCGACGCTAACTATGGCTACACCTTC
CASSLTDANYGYTF
>many|.|TRBV4-3|TRBJ2-2
TGCGCCAGCAGCCAAGGTCAAGGTGGGCAGCTGGAGGCCGGGGAGCTGTTTTTT
CASSQGQGGQLEAGELFF
>few|TRBD1|TRBV6-6|TRBJ2-7
TGTGCCAGCAGTTACCTCTCCGGGACAGTGTCCGACGAGCAGTACTTC
CASSYLSGTVSDEQYF
>.|.|TRBV7-9|TRBJ1-2
TGTGCCAGCAGCGCGGACAGTACGGGCTATGGCTACACCTTC
CASSADSTGYGYTF
>.|TRBD1|TRBV29-1|TRBJ2-1
TGCAGCGTTGAAGAGGGGGTTGACGGGACAGGGACCTACAATGAGCAGTTCTTC
CSVEEGVDGTGTYNEQFF
>many|.|TRBV7-9|TRBJ1-4
TGTGCCAGCAGCTTCCGACAGGCTAATGAAAAACTGTTTTTT
CASSFRQANEKLFF
>many|.|TRBV4-1|TRBJ2-5
TGCGCCAGCAGTCCCCGGGGTTCCGGGACCCAGTACTTC
CASSPRGSGTQYF
>.|.|TRBV20-1|TRBJ2-3
TGCAGTGCGGGTTTAGACGGTGGGGATACGCAGTATTTT
CSAGLDGGDTQYF
>few|.|TRBV27|TRBJ1-2
TGTGCCAGCAGTTTTGGTCGCAGTTCCTATGGCTACACCTTC
CASSFGRSSYGYTF